Listed below are T cell receptor beta chains from one sample, sequenced in a study of cytomegalovirus exposure and HLA in healthy donors. Profiled with immunoSEQ multiplex PCR; TCRdb holds only in-frame clones, not every one. The table has about 130,000 clones, over 60% seen once; the top ten hold less than 5%. Sequencing input: PBMCs. All receptors derive from a man between 60 and 75 years old in good health and CMV-seropositive. CDR3s include the opening cysteine and the closing phenylalanine or tryptophan. A D gene is named only where the DNA matches it firmly. Not all rows give a size; the values are once, few, many and, for expanded clones, a class.

size: .; V: TRBV4-2; D: .; length: 14; J: TRBJ1-2; CDR3: CASSQDYDSYGYTF; DNA: TGTGCCAGCAGCCAAGATTACGACAGCTATGGCTACACCTTC
size: .; V: TRBV5-6; D: TRBD1; length: 16; J: TRBJ1-2; CDR3: CASTRPPGQGRSGYTF; DNA: TGTGCCAGCACCCGGCCCCCGGGACAGGGCCGCTCTGGCTACACCTTC
size: few; V: TRBV6-4; D: TRBD1; length: 14; J: TRBJ2-3; CDR3: CASSDGQGADTQYF; DNA: TGTGCCAGCAGTGACGGACAGGGGGCAGATACGCAGTATTTT
size: .; V: TRBV29-1; D: TRBD1; length: 13; J: TRBJ2-7; CDR3: CSVGTGGFYEQYF; DNA: TGCAGCGTTGGGACAGGGGGGTTCTACGAGCAGTACTTC
size: many; V: TRBV5-6; D: TRBD2; length: 18; J: TRBJ2-7; CDR3: CASSSFTAGDRSSYEQYF; DNA: TGTGCCAGCAGCTCGTTTACAGCGGGGGACCGTAGCTCCTACGAGCAGTACTTC
size: .; V: TRBV9; D: .; length: 14; J: TRBJ2-1; CDR3: CASSVGSGSSEQFF; DNA: TGTGCCAGCAGCGTAGGTTCGGGATCCAGTGAGCAGTTCTTC
size: .; V: TRBV2; D: TRBD1; length: 14; J: TRBJ2-7; CDR3: CAILRDRVSHEQYF; DNA: TGTGCCATCCTGAGGGACAGGGTGTCCCACGAGCAGTACTTC
size: .; V: TRBV14; D: TRBD1; length: 15; J: TRBJ2-7; CDR3: CASSQGTGVVWEQYF; DNA: TGTGCCAGCAGCCAAGGGACAGGGGTAGTCTGGGAGCAGTACTTC
size: once; V: TRBV25-1; D: TRBD1; length: 14; J: TRBJ1-2; CDR3: CASSEIQGDYGYTF; DNA: TGTGCCAGCAGTGAAATCCAGGGGGACTATGGCTACACCTTC
size: .; V: TRBV5-1; D: .; length: 14; J: TRBJ2-2; CDR3: CASSYSANTGELFF; DNA: TGCGCCAGCAGCTATTCCGCGAACACCGGGGAGCTGTTTTTT
size: .; V: TRBV28; D: .; length: 13; J: TRBJ2-7; CDR3: CASAGGVTYEQYF; DNA: TGTGCCAGCGCCGGGGGAGTAACCTACGAGCAGTACTTC
size: .; V: TRBV2; D: .; length: 18; J: TRBJ2-3; CDR3: CASTGQVLAFGSTDTQYF; DNA: TGTGCCAGCACAGGGCAAGTCCTTGCCTTCGGAAGCACAGATACGCAGTATTTT
size: few; V: TRBV7-9; D: .; length: 16; J: TRBJ2-5; CDR3: CASSFLLVTTGETQYF; DNA: TGTGCCAGCAGCTTCCTCCTGGTCACAACAGGGGAGACCCAGTACTTC
size: .; V: TRBV6-6; D: .; length: 11; J: TRBJ2-7; CDR3: CASSVNYEQYF; DNA: TGTGCCAGCAGTGTTAACTACGAGCAGTACTTC
size: .; V: TRBV6-1; D: TRBD1; length: 15; J: TRBJ1-5; CDR3: CASRTGQRENQPQHF; DNA: TGTGCCAGCAGAACGGGACAGAGAGAGAATCAGCCCCAGCATTTT
size: .; V: TRBV18; D: TRBD2; length: 17; J: TRBJ2-3; CDR3: CASSLRTSGGDTDTQYF; DNA: TGTGCCAGCTCGCTTCGGACTAGCGGGGGGGACACAGATACGCAGTATTTT
size: .; V: TRBV28; D: TRBD2; length: 11; J: TRBJ2-7; CDR3: CASRGGSEQYF; DNA: TGTGCCAGCCGGGGGGGATCCGAGCAGTACTTC
size: .; V: TRBV6-1; D: .; length: 14; J: TRBJ1-4; CDR3: CASSIQGSGGKLFF; DNA: TGTGCCAGCTCAATTCAGGGGAGCGGGGGAAAACTGTTTTTT
size: .; V: TRBV29-1; D: .; length: 12; J: TRBJ2-5; CDR3: CSVDEGIETQYF; DNA: TGCAGCGTTGATGAGGGCATCGAGACCCAGTACTTC
size: .; V: TRBV7-3; D: .; length: 15; J: TRBJ2-1; CDR3: CASSFQGSSYNEQFF; DNA: TGTGCCAGCAGCTTCCAAGGGAGCTCCTACAATGAGCAGTTCTTC
size: few; V: TRBV7-9; D: TRBD1; length: 14; J: TRBJ1-2; CDR3: CASSFDRQGDGYTF; DNA: TGTGCCAGCAGCTTCGATCGACAGGGAGATGGCTACACCTTC
size: .; V: TRBV28; D: TRBD1; length: 15; J: TRBJ2-3; CDR3: CASSTRDSVTDTQYF; DNA: TGTGCCAGCAGTACCCGGGACAGTGTCACAGATACGCAGTATTTT
size: .; V: TRBV5-1; D: TRBD1; length: 15; J: TRBJ2-1; CDR3: CASSSGQGGYNEQFF; DNA: TGCGCCAGCAGCTCTGGACAGGGGGGTTACAATGAGCAGTTCTTC
size: .; V: TRBV7-3; D: .; length: 16; J: TRBJ2-3; CDR3: CASSPLRRASTDTQYF; DNA: TGTGCCAGCAGCCCCCTTCGGCGGGCTAGCACAGATACGCAGTATTTT
size: .; V: TRBV4-1; D: .; length: 16; J: TRBJ2-3; CDR3: CASSQGRRGGYDTQYF; DNA: TGCGCCAGCAGCCAAGGCCGGCGGGGTGGTTACGATACGCAGTATTTT
size: .; V: TRBV5-1; D: TRBD2; length: 16; J: TRBJ2-5; CDR3: CASSAVAGGDQETQYF; DNA: TGCGCCAGCAGCGCAGTAGCGGGGGGGGATCAAGAGACCCAGTACTTC
size: once; V: TRBV9; D: TRBD2; length: 15; J: TRBJ2-3; CDR3: CASSVGGGGADTQYF; DNA: TGTGCCAGCAGCGTAGGGGGCGGGGGGGCAGATACGCAGTATTTT
size: few; V: TRBV5-6; D: .; length: 12; J: TRBJ1-1; CDR3: CASSLAAGEAFF; DNA: TGTGCCAGCAGCTTGGCGGCGGGTGAAGCTTTCTTT
size: once; V: TRBV6-6; D: TRBD1; length: 15; J: TRBJ1-1; CDR3: CASSYRTGSNTEAFF; DNA: TGTGCCAGCAGTTACAGGACAGGATCGAACACTGAAGCTTTCTTT
size: .; V: TRBV25-1; D: TRBD2; length: 15; J: TRBJ2-3; CDR3: CASSEYGGGGDTQYF; DNA: TGTGCCAGCAGTGAATACGGCGGGGGGGGAGATACGCAGTATTTT
size: .; V: TRBV6-1; D: .; length: 13; J: TRBJ1-5; CDR3: CASKGPYFSPQHF; DNA: TGTGCCAGCAAGGGGCCATATTTTTCGCCCCAGCATTTT
size: .; V: TRBV5-6; D: .; length: 13; J: TRBJ1-1; CDR3: CASSGLGWAEAFF; DNA: TGTGCCAGCAGCGGTCTAGGTTGGGCTGAAGCTTTCTTT
size: few; V: TRBV9; D: .; length: 16; J: TRBJ1-4; CDR3: CASSAKEGSGWEKLFF; DNA: TGTGCCAGCAGCGCCAAAGAGGGTTCGGGATGGGAAAAACTGTTTTTT
size: .; V: TRBV5-1; D: TRBD2; length: 16; J: TRBJ2-2; CDR3: CASSLTSGGGTGELFF; DNA: TGCGCCAGCAGCCTGACTAGCGGGGGGGGCACCGGGGAGCTGTTTTTT
size: .; V: TRBV30; D: TRBD2; length: 15; J: TRBJ2-4; CDR3: CAWSVQAGGENIQYF; DNA: TGTGCCTGGAGTGTACAAGCGGGGGGGGAAAACATTCAGTACTTC